Listed below are T cell receptor beta chains from one sample, sequenced in a study of CD8+ T cells in alopecia areata. The data were produced by immunoSEQ multiplex PCR, yet TCRdb's version contains in-frame clones alone and is incomplete. The sample consists of about 180,000 clones, around three fifths of them appearing once. The specimen comprised CD4+ T cells sorted from blood, sampled at week 0. Every receptor here comes from a human donor with alopecia areata. The CDR3 runs from the conserved cysteine through the conserved F or W. D genes are given only for firm matches. The listing skips clone size in some rows; elsewhere it reads once, few, many or a size class.

DNA: TGTGCCAGCAACCCGACAGGGCCGAACACCGGGGAGCTGTTTTTT
CDR3: CASNPTGPNTGELFF
D: TRBD1
length: 15
J: TRBJ2-2
size: .
V: TRBV7-9

DNA: TGTGCCAGCAGCTTGGAACGACGGAAATTAAACACTGAAGCTTTCTTT
CDR3: CASSLERRKLNTEAFF
D: .
length: 16
J: TRBJ1-1
size: .
V: TRBV5-6

DNA: TGTGCCAGCGGAGCCCCCGCGGCCGATACGCAGTATTTT
CDR3: CASGAPAADTQYF
D: .
length: 13
J: TRBJ2-3
size: .
V: TRBV2

DNA: TGTGCCAGCAGCTTAACTACCTTCGAGCAGTACTTC
CDR3: CASSLTTFEQYF
D: .
length: 12
J: TRBJ2-7
size: .
V: TRBV11-2

DNA: TGTGCCAGCAGCCCGCGACCGGGACAGGGGAGGGATACGCAGTATTTT
CDR3: CASSPRPGQGRDTQYF
D: TRBD1
length: 16
J: TRBJ2-3
size: .
V: TRBV7-2

DNA: TGTGCCAGCAGGATGGACAGAATAATGCATGGCTACACCTTC
CDR3: CASRMDRIMHGYTF
D: .
length: 14
J: TRBJ1-2
size: few
V: TRBV6-5

DNA: TGTGCCTCCCACGAGTATACCTACACAGATACGCAGTATTTT
CDR3: CASHEYTYTDTQYF
D: .
length: 14
J: TRBJ2-3
size: few
V: TRBV5-6

DNA: TGCAGCGCGTCCCAGGGCTACGAGCAGTACTTC
CDR3: CSASQGYEQYF
D: .
length: 11
J: TRBJ2-7
size: .
V: TRBV29-1

DNA: TGCGCCAGCAGCCAAGAATCTGGGTTGGATGAAAAACTGTTTTTT
CDR3: CASSQESGLDEKLFF
D: .
length: 15
J: TRBJ1-4
size: few
V: TRBV4-1

DNA: TGCGCCAGCAGCCAAGGGACCCAACCAGATACGCAGTATTTT
CDR3: CASSQGTQPDTQYF
D: .
length: 14
J: TRBJ2-3
size: .
V: TRBV5-1

DNA: TGCAGCGTGTCGGGCTGGCTCACCGGGGAGCTGTTTTTT
CDR3: CSVSGWLTGELFF
D: .
length: 13
J: TRBJ2-2
size: few
V: TRBV29-1

DNA: TGTGCCAGCAGCTTACCTGGGGGATACACTGAAGCTTTCTTT
CDR3: CASSLPGGYTEAFF
D: .
length: 14
J: TRBJ1-1
size: .
V: TRBV5-6

DNA: TGTGCCAGTAGTACGACTGGATTTAATGAGCAGTTCTTC
CDR3: CASSTTGFNEQFF
D: .
length: 13
J: TRBJ2-1
size: few
V: TRBV19

DNA: TGTGCCAGCAGCGTCCAACCCCCGGGACCGAGCTCTGGAAACACCATATATTTT
CDR3: CASSVQPPGPSSGNTIYF
D: .
length: 18
J: TRBJ1-3
size: once
V: TRBV9

DNA: TGTGCCTGGAGTTGGATGGGGCCGCAGGGCTCTGGAAACACCATATATTTT
CDR3: CAWSWMGPQGSGNTIYF
D: .
length: 17
J: TRBJ1-3
size: .
V: TRBV30

DNA: TGCGCCAGCAGCTTGGTGGGAGAGTCCTACAATGAGCAGTTCTTC
CDR3: CASSLVGESYNEQFF
D: .
length: 15
J: TRBJ2-1
size: once
V: TRBV5-1

DNA: TGTGCCACCAGCAAAGAACCGGTAGGGGAGCTGTTTTTT
CDR3: CATSKEPVGELFF
D: .
length: 13
J: TRBJ2-2
size: .
V: TRBV15

DNA: TGCGCCAGCAGCTACCAGGGATCGAACACTGAAGCTTTCTTT
CDR3: CASSYQGSNTEAFF
D: .
length: 14
J: TRBJ1-1
size: .
V: TRBV5-1

DNA: TGTGCCAGTAGCCCTGCAGGGAATCAGCCCCAGCATTTT
CDR3: CASSPAGNQPQHF
D: .
length: 13
J: TRBJ1-5
size: few
V: TRBV19

DNA: TGTGCCAGCAGTCCGGGTGGGGTTGGTGGTACGCAGTATTTT
CDR3: CASSPGGVGGTQYF
D: .
length: 14
J: TRBJ2-3
size: .
V: TRBV5-6

DNA: TGCAGCGTTGGGTCAGGGGGCACCGGGGAGCTGTTTTTT
CDR3: CSVGSGGTGELFF
D: TRBD1
length: 13
J: TRBJ2-2
size: .
V: TRBV29-1

DNA: TGCAGCGTGGCGAGGGCTCAGTTCACTGAAGCTTTCTTT
CDR3: CSVARAQFTEAFF
D: .
length: 13
J: TRBJ1-1
size: few
V: TRBV29-1

DNA: TGTGCCAGCAGTTACTCTCTTCGCGGGGGGGACACTGAAGCTTTCTTT
CDR3: CASSYSLRGGDTEAFF
D: .
length: 16
J: TRBJ1-1
size: .
V: TRBV6-5

DNA: TGTGCCAGCAGTGACTATGGGGGGAATTCACCCCTCCACTTT
CDR3: CASSDYGGNSPLHF
D: .
length: 14
J: TRBJ1-6
size: .
V: TRBV2

DNA: TGTGCCAGCAGTTACTCGCCCATACAGCCCCAGCATTTT
CDR3: CASSYSPIQPQHF
D: .
length: 13
J: TRBJ1-5
size: .
V: TRBV6-5

DNA: TGCAGCGTTGCGGGGGACAGGGGGTCCTACGAGCAGTACTTC
CDR3: CSVAGDRGSYEQYF
D: TRBD1
length: 14
J: TRBJ2-7
size: .
V: TRBV29-1

DNA: TGCAGCGTTGACTGGCAGGGTACCTACAATGAGCAGTTCTTC
CDR3: CSVDWQGTYNEQFF
D: .
length: 14
J: TRBJ2-1
size: .
V: TRBV29-1

DNA: TGTGCCTGGAGTCCCTTCCCCCGGGACAGCCAATACTTC
CDR3: CAWSPFPRDSQYF
D: TRBD1
length: 13
J: TRBJ2-4
size: .
V: TRBV30

DNA: TGCGCCAGCAGCTCCGGGGACAGTGCTGCTGAAAAACTGTTTTTT
CDR3: CASSSGDSAAEKLFF
D: TRBD1
length: 15
J: TRBJ1-4
size: .
V: TRBV5-1